This T cell receptor (beta chain) was identified in a study of response to subunit inactivated influenza vaccine. TCRdb called the RT-PCR reads again in MiXCR, with one record for every CDR3 protein. The profile shows about 650,000 distinct CDR3 sequences, 14% of them singletons. There are 14 residues in the CDR3. Germline V gene lookup returns CDR1 DFQATT and CDR2 SNEGSKA (reference sequence). The V end was cut by 1 base, the J end by 7 bases, with 13 bases between. This chain links TRBV20-1 with TRBJ1-4, with D possibly matching TRBD1 (5 bases). The source was PBMCs from blood, collected less than 15 days before vaccination. This TCR came from a man between 50 and 59 years old who received an inactivated influenza vaccine. In DNA, the CDR3 is TGCAGTGCTAGAGCGGGGGGTAGAGGTGAAAAACTGTTTTTT. Protein sequence: CSARAGGRGEKLFF.